Listed here are 8 T cell receptor beta chains from one sample, sequenced in a study of T cells in Graves' hyperthyroidism and ophthalmopathy. RNA transcripts served as the template for amplifying TCR beta CDR3 regions. TCR CDR3 regions were first amplified by RT-PCR with HTBI primers. One entry per CDR3 protein, called by TCRdb with MiXCR from the multiplex PCR reads. This sample has about 620,000 distinct CDR3 sequences, with around 15% found just once. The sample consisted of blood. All receptors come from a woman in her twenties or thirties with Graves' hyperthyroidism.

This chain connects TRBV20-1 to TRBJ1-1; D uncertain. The V gene lost 1 base and the J gene lost 0 bases, with 9 bases spanning the gap. Germline values: CDR1 DFQATT, CDR2 SNEGSKA (reference sequence). The CDR3 runs 14 residues. CDR3 bases: TGCAGTGCTAGAGCCCGCAGTTTGAACACTGAAGCTTTCTTT. This encodes CSARARSLNTEAFF.

For the CDR3, the DNA is TGTGCCAGCAGTTACTATACAGGGGGAGATACGCAGTATTTT. This sequence encodes CASSYYTGGDTQYF. The chain combines TRBV6-2 or TRBV6-3 with TRBJ2-3; 8 bases fit TRBD1. The CDR3 extends over 14 amino acids. J gave up 5 bases and V 1 base, and 2 bases lay outside the gene matches. The germline V gene encodes CDR1 MNHEY and CDR2 SVGEGT.

Only a few counts were recorded for this clonotype. The chain carries TRBV24-1 and TRBJ2-5; D is uncertain. Germline assignment: CDR1 KGHDR and CDR2 SFDVKD. Deletions cut 2 bases from V and 0 bases from J, with 9 bases between. The CDR3 length is 15 residues. CDR3 amino acids: CATSDSVGYQETQYF. In DNA form, the CDR3 reads TGTGCCACCAGTGATTCGGTGGGGTACCAAGAGACCCAGTACTTC.

This clonotype showed up just a few times. The chain combines TRBV6-1 with TRBJ1-6, with 7 bases aligning to TRBD1. The trim removed 6 bases at V and 5 bases at J, leaving 1 base unmatched. Germline V CDR1 and CDR2: MNHNS, SASEGT. The CDR3 loop spans 13 amino acids. CDR3 residues: CASRDRHNSPLHF. CDR3 DNA sequence: TGTGCCAGCAGGGACAGGCATAATTCACCCCTCCACTTT.

Many counts were recorded for this clonotype. The gene calls are TRBV20-1 and TRBJ2-3, with a tentative D call TRBD2 (6 bases). Per the germline V gene, CDR1 is DFQATT and CDR2 is SNEGSKA (reference sequence). The CDR3 runs to 16 residues. Trimming took off 0 bases at V and 5 bases at J, with 18 bases between the two ends. DNA of the CDR3: TGCAGTGCTAGAGACCCGCAGGCGCTAGCGATAGATACGCAGTATTTT. Residues: CSARDPQALAIDTQYF.

The table lists this clonotype with many counts. The rearrangement links TRBV2 to TRBJ1-6; D might be TRBD1 (6 bases). Germline V gene sequence: CDR1 SNHLY, CDR2 FYNNEI. The CDR3 has 13 residues. V was cut by 4 bases and J by 7 bases, with 8 bases left in between. CDR3 nucleotide sequence: TGTGCCAGCAGTGCAGGGGAAAATTCACCCCTCCACTTT. It is translated as CASSAGENSPLHF.

The V call is TRBV28, the J call TRBJ2-3, with 8 bases matching TRBD1. Germline V gene data show CDR1 as MDHEN and CDR2 as SYDVKM. The CDR3 has 17 amino acids. The J segment lost 6 bases and the V segment lost 4 bases, leaving 15 bases of the junction unmatched. The chain's CDR3 is CASSSYPPGQDTDTQYF. Here the CDR3 DNA reads TGTGCCAGCAGTTCCTACCCTCCGGGACAGGACACGGATACGCAGTATTTT. The complete variable domain, with remaining parts taken from reference TRBV28 and TRBJ2-3, reads DVKVTQSSRYLVKRTGEKVFLECVQDMDHENMFWYRQDPGLGLRLIYFSYDVKMKEKGDIPEGYSVSREKKERFSLILESASTNQTSMYLCASSSYPPGQDTDTQYFGPGTRLTVL.

There are many counts of this clonotype. The chain links TRBV11-3 to TRBJ2-3, with D perhaps given as TRBD1 or TRBD2 (5 bases each). Per the germline V gene, CDR1 is SGHNT and CDR2 is YENEEA. V lost 5 bases to trimming and J lost 1 base, with 16 bases between them. The CDR3 runs to 16 residues. The CDR3 protein is CASSLRGQWGTDTQYF. CDR3 bases: TGTGCCAGCAGCCTCCGGGGCCAGTGGGGCACAGATACGCAGTATTTT.